The T cell receptor (beta chain) under discussion was sequenced for a study of T cell repertoires in cytomegalovirus infection. CDR3 length: 14 residues. The V end was cut by 4 bases, the J end by 1 base, with 9 bases between. Germline V gene data show CDR1 as SGHRS and CDR2 as YFSETQ. Turning to this clonotype: Its antigen is still unknown.

A single record per CDR3 protein comes from TCRdb applying MiXCR to the reads. The table records under 300,000 distinct CDR3 sequences, about 12% of them present only once. Findings and limits, study-wide: HLA-C-restricted TCR beta clonotypes specific for CMV led the ex vivo response.

The chain couples TRBV5-1 to TRBJ2-1; D remains ambiguous. The clonotype originates from a human donor in good health (CMV status not recorded). Some clones in this sample may be carry-over from other donors' samples. The material sequenced was PBMCs. DNA for the CDR3: TGCGCCAGCAGCCCGAGGCAATCCTACAATGAGCAGTTCTTC. This encodes CASSPRQSYNEQFF.